The T cell receptor beta chain described here comes from a study of shared clonotypes between healthy human individuals. Study-wide points: Naive CD4 clonotype sharing across a few donors was approximately 5%. Clonotype sharing among the donors was expected to vary with sequencing depth.

A CD45RA+ naive subset and a CD45RA-negative memory subset were split from CD4+ cells. Using immunoSEQ multiplex PCR, the repertoire was profiled, and TCRdb retains in-frame clones only, with some absent. Of 1.5 million to 1.9 million clones listed, 98% are singletons. Turning to this clone: Its antigen is as yet unknown.

The germline gives CDR1 ENHRY, CDR2 SYGVKD. V was trimmed by 0 bases and J by 10 bases, leaving 13 bases between them. CDR3 length: 14 residues. This chain links TRBV10-3 with TRBJ2-1; D might be TRBD2 (6 bases). Material for sequencing was naive CD4+ T cells sorted from blood. Described subset: CD45RA+ positively selected. The receptor's source is a man aged 25 to 40 in good health. CDR3 loop: CAISESGVEGEQFF. For the CDR3, the DNA is TGTGCCATCAGTGAGTCGGGAGTGGAGGGAGAGCAGTTCTTC.